Here is one T cell receptor (beta chain) with its context. What it binds is unknown. PCR used 60 Vbeta primers and 13 Jbeta primers. The table came from immunoSEQ multiplex PCR; TCRdb's copy has only in-frame clones and leaves some out. The data show some 110,000 clones, 73% seen once. Per the germline V gene, CDR1 is MNHNS and CDR2 is SASEGT. The CDR3 runs to 14 residues. J lost 1 base, V lost 5 bases, and 5 bases had no gene match. The sample belongs to a study of cytomegalovirus exposure and HLA in healthy donors. Points from the study as a whole: Trimming of TCR beta V- and J-genes showed a link, identified in a later analysis, to a missense DCLRE1C variant.

V usage is TRBV6-1 and J usage is TRBJ2-7; 7 positions match TRBD1. The clonotype was recovered from a man aged 55 to 70 in good health and CMV-seropositive. Sequenced: PBMCs. CDR3 loop: CASSRTGQSYEQYF. The CDR3, as DNA: TGTGCCAGCAGTAGGACAGGACAATCCTACGAGCAGTACTTC.